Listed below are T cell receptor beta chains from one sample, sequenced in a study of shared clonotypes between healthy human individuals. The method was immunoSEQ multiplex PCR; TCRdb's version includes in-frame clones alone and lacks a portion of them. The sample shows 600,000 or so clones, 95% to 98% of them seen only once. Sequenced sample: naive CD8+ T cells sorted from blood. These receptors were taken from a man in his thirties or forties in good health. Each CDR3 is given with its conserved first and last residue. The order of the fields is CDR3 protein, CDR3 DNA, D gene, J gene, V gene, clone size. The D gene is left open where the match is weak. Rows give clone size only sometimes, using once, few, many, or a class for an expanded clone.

cdr3_aa: CASGDTQYF
cdr3_nt: TGTGCCAGCGGAGATACGCAGTATTTT
d_call: NA
j_call: TRBJ2-3
v_call: TRBV9
clone_size: few

cdr3_aa: CASSLVAGGAYEQYF
cdr3_nt: TGCGCCAGCAGCTTGGTGGCCGGGGGCGCCTACGAGCAGTACTTC
d_call: NA
j_call: TRBJ2-7
v_call: TRBV5-1
clone_size: NA

cdr3_aa: CSVEEVAGETDTQYF
cdr3_nt: TGCAGCGTTGAAGAGGTAGCGGGCGAGACAGATACGCAGTATTTT
d_call: TRBD2
j_call: TRBJ2-3
v_call: TRBV29-1
clone_size: NA

cdr3_aa: CASSLGAGAYEQYF
cdr3_nt: TGTGCCAGCAGCTTAGGGGCGGGAGCATACGAGCAGTACTTC
d_call: TRBD2
j_call: TRBJ2-7
v_call: TRBV27
clone_size: NA

cdr3_aa: CASSLLDYNEQFF
cdr3_nt: TGTGCCAGCAGTTTGCTGGATTACAATGAGCAGTTCTTC
d_call: NA
j_call: TRBJ2-1
v_call: TRBV27
clone_size: NA

cdr3_aa: CASSHLAGPSTDTQYF
cdr3_nt: TGCGCCAGCAGCCACCTAGCGGGACCGAGCACAGATACGCAGTATTTT
d_call: TRBD2
j_call: TRBJ2-3
v_call: TRBV5-1
clone_size: NA

cdr3_aa: CASSEIPGQPQHF
cdr3_nt: TGTGCCAGCAGTGAAATCCCCGGGCAGCCCCAGCATTTT
d_call: NA
j_call: TRBJ1-5
v_call: TRBV6-4
clone_size: NA

cdr3_aa: CASSETTGQSYEQYF
cdr3_nt: TGTGCCAGCAGTGAGACAACGGGACAATCCTACGAGCAGTACTTC
d_call: NA
j_call: TRBJ2-7
v_call: TRBV28
clone_size: NA

cdr3_aa: CASSYTLDSYNEQFF
cdr3_nt: TGTGCCAGCAGTTACACCCTCGACTCCTACAATGAGCAGTTCTTC
d_call: NA
j_call: TRBJ2-1
v_call: TRBV6-6
clone_size: NA

cdr3_aa: CASSAAGDEQFF
cdr3_nt: TGTGCCAGCAGCGCCGCAGGCGATGAGCAGTTCTTC
d_call: NA
j_call: TRBJ2-1
v_call: TRBV9
clone_size: NA

cdr3_aa: CASSTPGGLGYEQYF
cdr3_nt: TGTGCCAGCAGCACACCGGGGGGGTTGGGCTACGAGCAGTACTTC
d_call: TRBD2
j_call: TRBJ2-7
v_call: TRBV7-6
clone_size: NA

cdr3_aa: CASSPSGGGNEQFF
cdr3_nt: TGCGCCAGCAGCCCAAGTGGGGGCGGCAATGAGCAGTTCTTC
d_call: NA
j_call: TRBJ2-1
v_call: TRBV4-1
clone_size: NA

cdr3_aa: CSVEDRGDRGGEQYF
cdr3_nt: TGCAGCGTTGAAGATCGAGGGGACAGGGGAGGCGAGCAGTACTTC
d_call: TRBD1
j_call: TRBJ2-7
v_call: TRBV29-1
clone_size: NA

cdr3_aa: CASSPKAINYGYTF
cdr3_nt: TGTGCCAGCAGCCCCAAGGCCATTAACTATGGCTACACCTTC
d_call: NA
j_call: TRBJ1-2
v_call: TRBV9
clone_size: NA

cdr3_aa: CASSLGGRSFTYEQYF
cdr3_nt: TGTGCCAGCAGCTTAGGTGGGCGGTCCTTTACCTACGAGCAGTACTTC
d_call: NA
j_call: TRBJ2-7
v_call: TRBV7-6
clone_size: NA

cdr3_aa: CASRERGAQETQYF
cdr3_nt: TGTGCCAGCAGGGAGCGGGGGGCCCAAGAGACCCAGTACTTC
d_call: TRBD2
j_call: TRBJ2-5
v_call: TRBV25-1
clone_size: NA

cdr3_aa: CASSDGTWDRATNEKLFF
cdr3_nt: TGTGCCAGCAGTGACGGGACGTGGGACAGGGCAACTAATGAAAAACTGTTTTTT
d_call: TRBD1
j_call: TRBJ1-4
v_call: TRBV6-1
clone_size: NA

cdr3_aa: CASSEAARWAYEQYF
cdr3_nt: TGTGCCAGCAGTGAAGCGGCCAGGTGGGCCTACGAGCAGTACTTC
d_call: NA
j_call: TRBJ2-7
v_call: TRBV27
clone_size: NA

cdr3_aa: CASSLAPGQGAGELFF
cdr3_nt: TGTGCCAGCAGCTTAGCTCCGGGACAGGGGGCCGGGGAGCTGTTTTTT
d_call: TRBD1
j_call: TRBJ2-2
v_call: TRBV7-2
clone_size: once

cdr3_aa: CASSRGSTDTQYF
cdr3_nt: TGTGCCAGCAGCCGCGGGAGCACAGATACGCAGTATTTT
d_call: NA
j_call: TRBJ2-3
v_call: TRBV7-6
clone_size: NA

cdr3_aa: CSVEGQGPMAFF
cdr3_nt: TGCAGCGTTGAAGGACAGGGGCCGATGGCTTTCTTT
d_call: TRBD1
j_call: TRBJ1-1
v_call: TRBV29-1
clone_size: once

cdr3_aa: CASSPGRGGAETQYF
cdr3_nt: TGTGCCAGCAGCCCGGGCCGAGGGGGCGCAGAGACCCAGTACTTC
d_call: TRBD1
j_call: TRBJ2-5
v_call: TRBV9
clone_size: NA

cdr3_aa: CASSMAESTQAAQYF
cdr3_nt: TGTGCCAGTAGTATGGCTGAAAGTACCCAAGCGGCCCAGTACTTC
d_call: NA
j_call: TRBJ2-5
v_call: TRBV19
clone_size: NA

cdr3_aa: CASSPGTSGPGNTQYF
cdr3_nt: TGTGCCAGCAGCCCCGGGACTAGCGGGCCGGGAAATACGCAGTATTTT
d_call: TRBD2
j_call: TRBJ2-3
v_call: TRBV9
clone_size: NA

cdr3_aa: CASSFRGRVYGYTF
cdr3_nt: TGTGCCAGCAGCTTCAGGGGGCGAGTCTATGGCTACACCTTC
d_call: TRBD1
j_call: TRBJ1-2
v_call: TRBV5-6
clone_size: once

cdr3_aa: CASSGSIAGSGTDTQYF
cdr3_nt: TGTGCCAGCAGCGGGTCCATAGCGGGGAGTGGTACAGATACGCAGTATTTT
d_call: TRBD2
j_call: TRBJ2-3
v_call: TRBV9
clone_size: NA

cdr3_aa: CASSPGQGPYEQYF
cdr3_nt: TGTGCCAGTAGTCCGGGACAGGGTCCCTACGAGCAGTACTTC
d_call: TRBD1
j_call: TRBJ2-7
v_call: TRBV19
clone_size: NA

cdr3_aa: CATFWDTEAFF
cdr3_nt: TGTGCCACCTTCTGGGACACTGAAGCTTTCTTT
d_call: NA
j_call: TRBJ1-1
v_call: TRBV6-5
clone_size: NA

cdr3_aa: CASSPPVRAGNQPQHF
cdr3_nt: TGTGCCAGCAGCCCCCCCGTCAGGGCTGGCAATCAGCCCCAGCATTTT
d_call: NA
j_call: TRBJ1-5
v_call: TRBV7-4
clone_size: NA

cdr3_aa: CATQDREGKPQHF
cdr3_nt: TGTGCCACTCAAGACAGGGAAGGGAAGCCCCAGCATTTT
d_call: TRBD1
j_call: TRBJ1-5
v_call: TRBV19
clone_size: NA

cdr3_aa: CASSLPVQLPYEQYF
cdr3_nt: TGTGCCAGCTCACTGCCGGTACAGCTCCCATACGAGCAGTACTTC
d_call: NA
j_call: TRBJ2-7
v_call: TRBV18
clone_size: NA

cdr3_aa: CASSQEVGTGELFF
cdr3_nt: TGTGCCAGCAGCCAAGAAGTAGGGACCGGGGAGCTGTTTTTT
d_call: NA
j_call: TRBJ2-2
v_call: TRBV14
clone_size: NA

cdr3_aa: CASGIWKVLGTPYGYTF
cdr3_nt: TGTGCCAGCGGAATATGGAAAGTGTTGGGGACCCCGTATGGCTACACCTTC
d_call: NA
j_call: TRBJ1-2
v_call: TRBV27
clone_size: NA

cdr3_aa: CATGDSYNEQFF
cdr3_nt: TGTGCCACCGGGGACTCCTACAATGAGCAGTTCTTC
d_call: NA
j_call: TRBJ2-1
v_call: TRBV2
clone_size: NA

cdr3_aa: CASRDTSNTGELFF
cdr3_nt: TGTGCCAGCAGAGACACTTCGAACACCGGGGAGCTGTTTTTT
d_call: NA
j_call: TRBJ2-2
v_call: TRBV14
clone_size: NA

cdr3_aa: CASSLEETAIYGYTF
cdr3_nt: TGTGCCAGCTCGCTAGAGGAGACAGCGATTTATGGCTACACCTTC
d_call: NA
j_call: TRBJ1-2
v_call: TRBV18
clone_size: once

cdr3_aa: CASSLGGASYNEQFF
cdr3_nt: TGTGCCAGCAGCTTAGGGGGGGCCTCCTACAATGAGCAGTTCTTC
d_call: NA
j_call: TRBJ2-1
v_call: TRBV11-2
clone_size: NA